This T cell receptor (beta chain) was captured in a study of blood T cell repertoires in COVID-19. Whole-study context: COVID-19 samples from acute and convalescent phases originated in the United States, Italy and Spain.

In the source study's methods: Amplification of reference gene primers was used by the study to estimate nucleated cell counts. TCRdb keeps only in-frame clones here, not all; method: immunoSEQ multiplex PCR. The D gene and trimming were derived from the DNA, and the V and J assignments and clone size from that table. The data contain about 370,000 clones, nearly 90% of them singletons. Trimming removed 4 bases at V and 0 bases at J, with 19 bases between. The length of the CDR3 is 17 residues. Germline assignment: CDR1 SGHRS and CDR2 YFSETQ. The sequence came from a man younger than 30 with active or convalescent COVID-19. Sequencing was performed on peripheral blood. The rearrangement uses TRBV5-1 and TRBJ1-1; maybe TRBD1 (5 bases). The CDR3 DNA sequence: TGCGCCAGCAGCCCCCAGGGCCTGAGACTTATGAACACTGAAGCTTTCTTT. Protein product: CASSPQGLRLMNTEAFF.